This record covers a single T cell receptor beta chain. Its antigen is undetermined. The CDR3 spans 14 residues. Trimming left V 5 bases short and J 0 bases short, with 10 bases between. Germline CDR1 is SEHNR and CDR2 is FQNEAQ (reference sequence). This specimen belongs to a study of Tregs in tolerant kidney transplant recipients. General study points: Validation in larger populations is needed because few patients were studied.

Measured with immunoSEQ multiplex PCR; TCRdb has only the in-frame clones, and not every one. The sample has 110,000 or so clones, around 91% seen once; the top ten hold less than 0.7%. This receptor was identified in a human donor in good health. Sequenced input: CD4+ T cells from blood. The gene calls are TRBV7-9 and TRBJ1-1; a possible D gene is TRBD1 (5 bases). The CDR3 region has the DNA TGTGCCAGCAGCCTGGGGGATTTGAACACTGAAGCTTTCTTT. It is translated as CASSLGDLNTEAFF.